Sequencing of this T cell receptor (beta chain) was carried out in a study of T cells in localized non-small cell lung cancer. The V gene lost 2 bases and the J gene lost 5 bases, with 11 bases spanning the gap. Germline CDR1 reads SGHTA; CDR2 reads FQGTGA. The CDR3 totals 14 residues. Clones were read by immunoSEQ multiplex PCR, and TCRdb kept only the in-frame ones, dropping some. Of approximately 150,000 clones listed, more than 70% are singletons. This chain joins TRBV7-3 and TRBJ2-3; the D is unclear. This TCR was recovered from a female donor over 55 with stage I lung adenocarcinoma. Source: peripheral blood, taken before any cancer treatment. CDR3 DNA sequence: TGTGCCAGCAGCTTATCGGCCTATCGAGATACGCAGTATTTT. Protein: CASSLSAYRDTQYF.